The T cell receptor beta chain under discussion was sequenced for a study of blood T cell repertoires in COVID-19 (TCRdb year 2020). In the study overall: The collaborator samples originated in the United States, Italy and Spain and spanned the acute and convalescent phases of COVID-19. The material from the prospective study consisted of cDNA or gDNA derived from T cells, B-cell-depleted T cells, or PBMCs. Subjects who had been exposed to COVID-19, were actively infected with it, or had recovered from it provided the deeply sampled blood TCRbeta repertoires that made up the dataset. The repertoires were released in a freely available public database intended as a resource for research on the immune response to SARS-CoV-2. The samples were drawn from the first 160 participants of the ongoing ImmuneRACE study and from under 1,500 subjects provided by 6 global collaborators. Sample metadata almost always included a de-identified subject ID, COVID-19 status, age in years and sex. Where available, HLA class I and class II types were taken from metadata supplied by the sample provider and were not determined by assay-based typing. Findings and caveats that apply to the study as a whole: Clinical and demographic metadata were provided uncurated, with the amount varying by source and participant.

A second Seattle source provided samples from volunteer blood donors who had recovered from COVID-19. Collaborating institutions collected whole blood in K2EDTA tubes following their own protocols. For TCRbeta analysis, collaborators shipped samples in one of three forms: frozen whole blood, isolated PBMCs, or DNA extracted from either of those sample types. TCRbeta CDR3 regions were amplified from genomic DNA by means of the immunoSEQ Assay, a bias-controlled multiplex PCR. On the study's bioinformatics: The number of nucleated cells in each sample was estimated from the amplification of reference gene primers within the assay. Sequence reads were collapsed and filtered to measure the absolute abundance of every unique TCRbeta CDR3 rearrangement. For each sample, productive Simpson clonality was calculated as the square root of Simpson's diversity index over productive rearrangements. Here the immuneACCESS table is served through TCRdb, limited to in-frame sequences with V and J called. Missing clones are a known gap in these copies; in checked studies unresolved V genes cover under half, and the rest lacks a known reason. V, J and clone size reflect that table, while D and trimming were determined from the DNA. The sample yields some 140,000 clones; more than 75% were counted once. Roughly 9.8% of the sample lies in the top ten.

Concerning this clone: This clone's antigen is unknown. No per-base quality is available; no much larger clone lies one base away.

This clonotype was obtained from a man aged 55 to 70 who had recovered from COVID-19. The sample consisted of peripheral blood.

At the DNA level, the sequence is TGTGCCAGCAGCTTGGACCCCAGGGATCAGCCCCAGCATTTT. This is translated as CASSLDPRDQPQHF. The chain employs TRBV5-5 and TRBJ1-5; the D region possibly corresponds to TRBD1 (5 bases align). From its cysteine to its phenylalanine, the CDR3 spans 14 amino acids. Kept here is only the CDR3 DNA, which spans 42 bases and is read in frame from base 1. Trimming removed 0 bases from V and 5 bases from J, leaving 9 bases between the germline ends. The germline V gene (reference sequence) gives CDR1 as SGHKS and CDR2 as YYEKEE.